This TCR beta chain is from a study of regulatory T cells in long-lasting Graves disease. Turning to the study itself: For a period under 3 months, newly diagnosed Graves' patients had taken antithyroid drugs. Regarding the study as a whole: The study found TRBV28, TRBJ1-2 and TRBJ2-5 favored in persistent disease.

TCR beta libraries were built with iRepertoire HTBI primers and Arm-PCR of CDR3 regions. TCRdb passed the multiplex PCR reads through MiXCR, listing each CDR3 protein once. Of approximately 300,000 distinct CDR3 sequences detected, about 20% appear once; the ten largest clones hold less than 45%. This sample's time point: newly diagnosed GD, antithyroid drugs for less than 3 months. PBMCs provided the RNA from which the TCR library was made. Germline V lookup: CDR1 SQVTM, CDR2 ANQGSEA. The CDR3 has 14 residues. The V end lost 0 bases, the J end lost 3 bases, and 8 bases lay between the germline ends. Ten or more counts support this clonotype. Its antigen is not identified.

The V and J genes are TRBV29-1 and TRBJ1-4, with D possibly being TRBD1 (6 bases). The source was peripheral blood mononuclear cells (PBMCs), collected at new diagnosis, from a patient treated with antithyroid drugs. This TCR was recovered from a female donor with Graves disease. Here the CDR3 DNA reads TGCAGCGTTGAAGAGGGGGCGGCTAATGAAAAACTGTTTTTT. Translated: CSVEEGAANEKLFF.